Described below is a single T cell receptor beta chain sequence and its context. The germline V gene encodes CDR1 MNHNY and CDR2 SVGAGI (reference sequence). Trimming stripped 7 bases from V and 1 base from J, with 14 bases between. The CDR3 is 15 residues long. The authors reverse transcribed roughly 0.5 to 1 ug RNA with random hexamers. It was immunoSEQ multiplex PCR that amplified TCR beta CDR3 across 54 Vbeta and 13 Jbeta. TCRdb analysed the immunoSEQ multiplex PCR reads with MiXCR anew, one entry per CDR3 protein. The sample has about 66,000 distinct CDR3 sequences, over 85% seen once. The data were obtained in a study of CD8 T cells in Susac syndrome. Sequencing of TCR beta was undertaken in CD8+ and CD4+ T cells derived from blood.

This TCR derives from a human donor with multiple sclerosis. The chain recombines TRBV6-6 with TRBJ1-5; D possibly corresponds to TRBD1 (5 bases). Sample: CD8+ T cells from PBMCs. The CDR3 region is CASTRIRGSNQPQHF. The CDR3 DNA reads as TGTGCCAGCACCCGCATCCGGGGGAGCAATCAGCCCCAGCATTTT.